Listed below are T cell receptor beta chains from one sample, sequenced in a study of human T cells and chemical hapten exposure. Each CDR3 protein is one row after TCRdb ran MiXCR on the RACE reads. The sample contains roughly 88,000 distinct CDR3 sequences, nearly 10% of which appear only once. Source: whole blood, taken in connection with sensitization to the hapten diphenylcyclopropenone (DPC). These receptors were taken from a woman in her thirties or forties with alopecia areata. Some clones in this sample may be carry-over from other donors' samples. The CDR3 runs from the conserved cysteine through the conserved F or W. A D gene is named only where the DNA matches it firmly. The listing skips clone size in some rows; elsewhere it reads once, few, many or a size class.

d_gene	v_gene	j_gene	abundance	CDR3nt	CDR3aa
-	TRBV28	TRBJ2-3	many	TGTGCCAGCAGTTTATGGGTAGCAGATACGCAGTATTTT	CASSLWVADTQYF
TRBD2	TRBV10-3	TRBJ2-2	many	TGTGCCACCAACTCTTTAGCGGGGACCGGGGAGCTGTTTTTT	CATNSLAGTGELFF
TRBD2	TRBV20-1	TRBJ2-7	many	TGCAGTGTGAGGTGGGGGGAGGGAAACGAGCAGTACTTC	CSVRWGEGNEQYF
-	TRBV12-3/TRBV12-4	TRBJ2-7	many	TGTGCCAGCAGTTTGGGAAGGGGCAAGCAGTACTTC	CASSLGRGKQYF
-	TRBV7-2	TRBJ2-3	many	TGTGCCAGCAGCTCCCCAGATACGCAGTATTTT	CASSSPDTQYF
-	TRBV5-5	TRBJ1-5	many	TGTGCCAGCAGCCTGGCCCTGGGGCAGCCCCAGCATTTT	CASSLALGQPQHF
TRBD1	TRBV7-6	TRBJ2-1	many	TGTGCCAGCAGCCCGAGGTGGGGGGACAGGGTTGGAAATGAGCAGTTCTTC	CASSPRWGDRVGNEQFF
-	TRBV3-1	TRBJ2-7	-	TGTGCCAGCAGCCGGACAGAGTCCTACGAGCAGTACTTC	CASSRTESYEQYF
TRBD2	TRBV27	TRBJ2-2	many	TGTGCCAGCAGTCCGCGGCTAGCGGTGAACACCGGGGAGCTGTTTTTT	CASSPRLAVNTGELFF
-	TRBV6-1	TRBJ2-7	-	TGTGCCAGCAGTGCGGGGGACGGGAACTACGAGCAGTACTTC	CASSAGDGNYEQYF
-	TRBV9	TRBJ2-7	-	TGTGCCAGCAGCGTAGGCAAGACGGCGAGGGTCTACGAGCAGTACTTC	CASSVGKTARVYEQYF
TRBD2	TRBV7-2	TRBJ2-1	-	TGTGCCAGCAGCTTAAGGAGTCTAGCGGGGTCTACTTCCTACAATGAGCAGTTCTTC	CASSLRSLAGSTSYNEQFF
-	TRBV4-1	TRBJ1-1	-	TGCGCCAGCAGCCAAGCATGGAGGGGAGGGGTTCTCTACACTGAAGCTTTCTTT	CASSQAWRGGVLYTEAFF
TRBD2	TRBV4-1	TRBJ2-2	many	TGCGCCAGCAGCCCAGGGCGGGGAAGCGGGGGGTTTCGGACCGGGGAGCTGTTTTTT	CASSPGRGSGGFRTGELFF
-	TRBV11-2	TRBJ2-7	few	TGTGCCAGCAGCTTAGATCACGGGGGCACCTACGAGCAGTACTTC	CASSLDHGGTYEQYF
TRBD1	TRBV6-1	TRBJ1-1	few	TGTGCCAGCACCTACGGACAGGGGGCACGTGAAGCTTTCTTT	CASTYGQGAREAFF
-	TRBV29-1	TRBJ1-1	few	TGCAGCGTGGAGTCGACAGGTGGGGCTGAAGCTTTCTTT	CSVESTGGAEAFF
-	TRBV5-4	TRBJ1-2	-	TGTGCCAGCAGCTTGGCGGTGGAGGGCTTCTATGGCTACACCTTC	CASSLAVEGFYGYTF
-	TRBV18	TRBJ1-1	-	TGTGCCAGCTCACCACGGAGTCAAGACGGTGAAGCTTTCTTT	CASSPRSQDGEAFF
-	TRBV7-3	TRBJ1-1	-	TGTGCCAGCAGCTCGTTTGTTGGCACTGAAGCTTTCTTT	CASSSFVGTEAFF
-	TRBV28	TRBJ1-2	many	TGTGCCAGCAGTTTAAACAGGGATCTATACGGCTACACCTTC	CASSLNRDLYGYTF
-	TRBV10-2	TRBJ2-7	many	TGCGCCAGCAGTGCGCCGCTTGCCTACGAGCAGTACTTC	CASSAPLAYEQYF
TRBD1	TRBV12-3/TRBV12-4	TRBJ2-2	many	TGTGCCAGCAGTCCGGACAGGATTGGGTTCAGGGCCGGGGAGCTGTTTTTT	CASSPDRIGFRAGELFF
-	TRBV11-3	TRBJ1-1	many	TGTGCCAGCAGCATAACAGGGAACACTGAAGCTTTCTTT	CASSITGNTEAFF
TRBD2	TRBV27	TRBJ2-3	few	TGTGCCAGCACCGAACAAGCGGGGGGCTCCACAGATACGCAGTATTTT	CASTEQAGGSTDTQYF
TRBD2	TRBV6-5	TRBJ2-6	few	TGTGCCAGCAGTTACGGGGGGGCTGGGGCCAACGTCCTGACTTTC	CASSYGGAGANVLTF
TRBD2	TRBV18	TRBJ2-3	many	TGTGCCAGCTCACAAGTCGCGGGGGGGCCCAATACGCAGTATTTT	CASSQVAGGPNTQYF
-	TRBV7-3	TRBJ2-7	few	TGTGCCAGCAGCTTAACTGGGTCCTCCTACGAGCAGTACTTC	CASSLTGSSYEQYF
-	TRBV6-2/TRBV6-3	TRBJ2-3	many	TGTGCCAGCAGTTACTTGGCCCCGTCGGATACGCAGTATTTT	CASSYLAPSDTQYF
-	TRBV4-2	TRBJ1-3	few	TGTGCCAGCAGCCAAGATACAGCTACCGAAAACACCATATATTTT	CASSQDTATENTIYF
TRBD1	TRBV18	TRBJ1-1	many	TGTGCCAGCTCACCAGTGGACAGGGGGTACACTGAAGCTTTCTTT	CASSPVDRGYTEAFF
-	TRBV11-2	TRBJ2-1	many	TGTGCCAGCAGCTTAGAGTGGGACCCACGGAGTGAGCAGTTCTTC	CASSLEWDPRSEQFF
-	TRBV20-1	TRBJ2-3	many	TGCAGTGGCGCGGGTCGGGGCTCCACAGATACGCAGTATTTT	CSGAGRGSTDTQYF
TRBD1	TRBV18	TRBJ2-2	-	TGTGCCAGCCCCGGGACAGGGAACACCGGGGAGCTGTTTTTT	CASPGTGNTGELFF
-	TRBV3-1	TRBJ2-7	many	TGTGCCAGCAGCCATGGGGGCTACGAGCAGTACTTC	CASSHGGYEQYF
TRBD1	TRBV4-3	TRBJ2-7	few	TGCGCCAGCAGCCAAGATGACAGGGGGAACTACGAGCAGTACTTC	CASSQDDRGNYEQYF
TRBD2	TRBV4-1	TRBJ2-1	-	TGCGCCAGCAGCCGAAGCGGGGGGTTAAGCTCCTACAATGAGCAGTTCTTC	CASSRSGGLSSYNEQFF
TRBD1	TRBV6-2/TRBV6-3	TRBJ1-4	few	TGTGCCAGCAGTTACTCGAGCAGGGGGCCGTCTAATGAAAAACTGTTTTTT	CASSYSSRGPSNEKLFF
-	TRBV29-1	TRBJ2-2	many	TGCAGCGTTGAAGATCTTGGGGGGCTGAACACCGGGGAGCTGTTTTTT	CSVEDLGGLNTGELFF
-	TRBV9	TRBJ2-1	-	TGTGCCAGCAGCGTAGTGGGGTGGGATGAGCAGTTCTTC	CASSVVGWDEQFF
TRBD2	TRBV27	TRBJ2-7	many	TGTGCCAGCATGTGGAGGGCGGGGGCCTACGAGCAGTACTTC	CASMWRAGAYEQYF
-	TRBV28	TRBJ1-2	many	TGTGCCAGCAGCCTGGGGCTCTATGGCTACACCTTC	CASSLGLYGYTF
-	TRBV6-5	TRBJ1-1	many	TGTGCCAGCAGTTACCGTTTGACACGTCGGGGCACTGAAGCTTTCTTT	CASSYRLTRRGTEAFF
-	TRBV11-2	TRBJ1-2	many	TGTGCCAGCAGCTTAGATCCCACAGTCTATGGCTACACCTTC	CASSLDPTVYGYTF